The clone carrying this TCR beta chain was counted only a few times. Its cognate antigen is unknown. This CDR3 comprises 15 residues. Assay: immunoSEQ multiplex PCR; the TCRdb copy retains only in-frame clones and omits some. Here the sample spans approximately 14,000 clones, more than 90% being singletons. The sample belongs to a study of graft-versus-host responses after intestinal transplantation. Study overall: Recipients underwent multivisceral, liver-intestinal, or isolated intestinal transplants. Anti-thymocyte globulin was used for induction in all recipients, who then took tacrolimus and steroids for two to four years.

Findings and limits, study-wide: Some patients had graft-donor T cell macrochimerism. In their allografts, the ratios of graft-versus-host to host-versus-graft T cell clones were high. Recipient marrow held GvH clones, some first seen in ileum or blood.

The chain combines TRBV21-1 with TRBJ1-5; the D call of TRBD1 is as the table states it, not checked on the DNA. TRBV21-1 has pseudogene status. This sequence originates from a human patient who received an intestinal transplant, so some T cells may come from the graft donor. Specimen: PBMCs, collected 9 days after transplant. In nucleotides, the CDR3 is TGTGCCAGCAGCTCCCGGGCCTGGGGCCATCAGCCCCAGCATTTT. Translating it yields CASSSRAWGHQPQHF.